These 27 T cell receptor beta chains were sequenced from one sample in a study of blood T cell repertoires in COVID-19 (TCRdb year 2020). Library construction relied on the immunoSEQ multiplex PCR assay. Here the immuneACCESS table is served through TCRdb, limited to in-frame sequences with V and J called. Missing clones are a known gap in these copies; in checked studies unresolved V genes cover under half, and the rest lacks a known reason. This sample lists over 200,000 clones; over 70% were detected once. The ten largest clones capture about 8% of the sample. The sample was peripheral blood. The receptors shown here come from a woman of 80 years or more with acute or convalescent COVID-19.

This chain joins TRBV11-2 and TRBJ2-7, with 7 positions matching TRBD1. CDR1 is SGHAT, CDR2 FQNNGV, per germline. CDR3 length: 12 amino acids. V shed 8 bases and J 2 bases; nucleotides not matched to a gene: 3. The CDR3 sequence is CASGQGAYEQYF. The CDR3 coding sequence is TGTGCCAGCGGGCAGGGGGCCTACGAGCAGTACTTC.

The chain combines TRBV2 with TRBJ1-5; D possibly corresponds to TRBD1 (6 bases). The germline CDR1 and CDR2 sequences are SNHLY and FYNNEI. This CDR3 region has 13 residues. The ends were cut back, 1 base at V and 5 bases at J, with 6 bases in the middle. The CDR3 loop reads CASSEEGDQPQHF. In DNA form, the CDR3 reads TGTGCCAGCAGTGAAGAGGGGGATCAGCCCCAGCATTTT.

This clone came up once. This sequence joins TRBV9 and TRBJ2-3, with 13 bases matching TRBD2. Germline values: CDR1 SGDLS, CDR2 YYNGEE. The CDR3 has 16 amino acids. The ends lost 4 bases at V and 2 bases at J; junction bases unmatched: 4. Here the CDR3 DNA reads TGTGCCAGCAGCTCACTAGCGGGGGGGACCACAGATACGCAGTATTTT. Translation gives CASSSLAGGTTDTQYF.

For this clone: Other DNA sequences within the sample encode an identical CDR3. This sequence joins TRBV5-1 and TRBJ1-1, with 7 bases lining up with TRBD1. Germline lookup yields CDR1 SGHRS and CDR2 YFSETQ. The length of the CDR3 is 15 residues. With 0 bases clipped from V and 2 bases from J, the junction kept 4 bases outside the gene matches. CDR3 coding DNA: TGCGCCAGCAGCTTGGTGACAGGGCTTAACACTGAAGCTTTCTTT. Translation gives CASSLVTGLNTEAFF. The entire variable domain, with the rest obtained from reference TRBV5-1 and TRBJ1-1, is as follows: KAGVTQTPRYLIKTRGQQVTLSCSPISGHRSVSWYQQTPGQGLQFLFEYFSETQRNKGNFPGRFSGRQFSNSRSEMNVSTLELGDSALYLCASSLVTGLNTEAFFGQGTRLTVV.

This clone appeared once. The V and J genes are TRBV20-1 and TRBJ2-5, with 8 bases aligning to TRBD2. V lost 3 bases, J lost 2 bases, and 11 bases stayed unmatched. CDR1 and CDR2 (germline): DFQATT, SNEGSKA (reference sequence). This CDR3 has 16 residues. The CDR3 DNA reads TGCAGTGCTAGTAAGGGCGGGGGGACCTTTCAAGAGACCCAGTACTTC. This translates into CSASKGGGTFQETQYF.

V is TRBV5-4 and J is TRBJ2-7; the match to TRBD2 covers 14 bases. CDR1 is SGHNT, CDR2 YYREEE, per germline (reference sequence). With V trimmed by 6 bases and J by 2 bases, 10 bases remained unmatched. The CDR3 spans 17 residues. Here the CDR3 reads CASTSGLAGVGPYEQYF. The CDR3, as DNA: TGTGCCAGCACCTCGGGACTAGCGGGAGTGGGTCCCTACGAGCAGTACTTC.

CDR3 nucleotide sequence: TGTGCCAGCAGCCCTAAATTGTCGTGGGAGCAGTACTTC. This encodes CASSPKLSWEQYF. The J gene is TRBJ2-7, the V gene TRBV3-1 (or the pseudogene TRBV3-2), with unresolved D. Between the trimmed V and J ends, which lost 4 bases and 7 bases, there was a span of 14 bases. Germline V gives CDR1 LGHDT, CDR2 YNNKEL (reference sequence). This CDR3 contains 13 residues.

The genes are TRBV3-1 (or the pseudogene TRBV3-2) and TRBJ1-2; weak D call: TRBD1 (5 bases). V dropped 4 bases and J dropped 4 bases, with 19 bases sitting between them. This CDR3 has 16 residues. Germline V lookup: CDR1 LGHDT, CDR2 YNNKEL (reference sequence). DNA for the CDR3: TGTGCCAGCAGCCCCCAGATGGCAGGGTCGGGCTATGGCTACACCTTC. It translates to CASSPQMAGSGYGYTF.

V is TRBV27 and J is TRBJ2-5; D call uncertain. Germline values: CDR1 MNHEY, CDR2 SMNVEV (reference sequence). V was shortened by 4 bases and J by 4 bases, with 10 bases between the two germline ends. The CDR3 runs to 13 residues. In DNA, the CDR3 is TGTGCCAGCAGTTACGGTTCCACAGAGACCCAGTACTTC. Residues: CASSYGSTETQYF.

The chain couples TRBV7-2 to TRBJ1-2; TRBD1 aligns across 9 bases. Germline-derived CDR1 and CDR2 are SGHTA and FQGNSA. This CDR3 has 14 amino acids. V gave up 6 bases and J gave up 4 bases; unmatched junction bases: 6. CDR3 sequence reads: CASRRQGVSYGYTF. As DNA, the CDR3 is TGTGCCAGCAGGCGACAGGGGGTGAGCTATGGCTACACCTTC.

The CDR3 DNA is TGTGCCAGTAACGAGTGGCGAGGGCGAGCTTTCTTT. This codes for CASNEWRGRAFF. The chain couples TRBV19 to TRBJ1-1; D ambiguous. The V end lost 7 bases, the J end lost 10 bases, and 16 bases lay between the germline ends. Germline lookup yields CDR1 LNHDA and CDR2 SQIVND (reference sequence). The CDR3 runs 12 residues.

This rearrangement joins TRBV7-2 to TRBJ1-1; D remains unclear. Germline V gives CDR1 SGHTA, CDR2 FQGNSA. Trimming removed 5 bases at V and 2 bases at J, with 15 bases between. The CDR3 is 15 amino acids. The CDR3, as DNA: TGTGCCAGCAGCGCCAGGCTGAACTCCAACACTGAAGCTTTCTTT. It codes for CASSARLNSNTEAFF.

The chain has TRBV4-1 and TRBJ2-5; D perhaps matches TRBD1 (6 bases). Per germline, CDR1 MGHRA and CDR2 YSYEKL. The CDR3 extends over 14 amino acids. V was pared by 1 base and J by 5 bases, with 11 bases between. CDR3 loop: CASSQGGGWETQYF. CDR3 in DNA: TGCGCCAGCAGCCAAGGAGGGGGTTGGGAGACCCAGTACTTC.

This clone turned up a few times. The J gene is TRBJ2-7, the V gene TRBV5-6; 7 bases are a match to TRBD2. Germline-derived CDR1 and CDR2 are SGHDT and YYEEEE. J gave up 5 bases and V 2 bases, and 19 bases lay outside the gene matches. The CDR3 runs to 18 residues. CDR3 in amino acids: CASSFISQWAGDANEQYF. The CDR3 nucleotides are TGTGCCAGCAGCTTCATTAGCCAGTGGGCGGGGGACGCGAACGAGCAGTACTTC. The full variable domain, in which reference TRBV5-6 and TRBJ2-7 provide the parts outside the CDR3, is DAGVTQSPTHLIKTRGQQVTLRCSPKSGHDTVSWYQQALGQGPQFIFQYYEEEERQRGNFPDRFSGHQFPNYSSELNVNALLLGDSALYLCASSFISQWAGDANEQYFGPGTRLTVT.

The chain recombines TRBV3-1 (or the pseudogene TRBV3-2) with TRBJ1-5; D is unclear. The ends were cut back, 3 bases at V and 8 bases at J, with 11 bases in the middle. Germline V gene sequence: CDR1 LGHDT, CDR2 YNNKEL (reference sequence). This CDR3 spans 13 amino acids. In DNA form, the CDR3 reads TGTGCCAGCAGCCAGGCCCGGACTGAGCCCCAGCATTTT. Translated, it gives CASSQARTEPQHF.

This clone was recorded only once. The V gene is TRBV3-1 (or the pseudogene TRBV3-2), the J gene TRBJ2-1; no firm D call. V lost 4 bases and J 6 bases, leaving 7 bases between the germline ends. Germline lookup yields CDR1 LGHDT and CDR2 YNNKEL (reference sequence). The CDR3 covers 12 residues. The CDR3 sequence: CASSPEINEQFF. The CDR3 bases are TGTGCCAGCAGCCCCGAGATCAATGAGCAGTTCTTC.

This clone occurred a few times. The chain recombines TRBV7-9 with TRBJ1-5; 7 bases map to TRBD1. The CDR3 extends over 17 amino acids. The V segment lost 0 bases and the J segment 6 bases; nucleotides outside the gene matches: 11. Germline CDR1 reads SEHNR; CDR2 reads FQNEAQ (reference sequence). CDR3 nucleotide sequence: TGTGCCAGCAGCTTAGCGACCGGGACAGAGCGCTTTCAGCCCCAGCATTTT. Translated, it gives CASSLATGTERFQPQHF.

This CDR3 reads CASRGQPQGGYTF. Here the CDR3 DNA reads TGTGCCAGCAGAGGCCAGCCACAGGGTGGCTACACCTTC. The rearrangement joins TRBV2 to TRBJ1-2, with a tentative D call TRBD1 (6 bases). The CDR3 totals 13 residues. The germline CDR1 and CDR2 sequences are SNHLY and FYNNEI. Trimming shortened V by 6 bases and J by 7 bases, and 15 bases separated the two germline ends.

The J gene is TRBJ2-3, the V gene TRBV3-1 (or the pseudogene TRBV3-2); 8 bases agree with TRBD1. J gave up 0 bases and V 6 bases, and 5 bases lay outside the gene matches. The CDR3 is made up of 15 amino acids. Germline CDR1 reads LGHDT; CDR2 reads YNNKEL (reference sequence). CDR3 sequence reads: CASSPGTGSTDTQYF. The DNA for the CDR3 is TGTGCCAGCAGTCCCGGGACAGGAAGCACAGATACGCAGTATTTT.

CDR3 DNA: TGTGCCAGCAGTGAAGGACTAAGGGGGGGTACAGATACGCAGTATTTT. This codes for CASSEGLRGGTDTQYF. The chain uses TRBV2 and TRBJ2-3, with D tentatively TRBD2 (7 bases). V was pared by 1 base and J by 3 bases, with 14 bases between. The CDR3 length is 16 residues. The germline V gene encodes CDR1 SNHLY and CDR2 FYNNEI. Drawing the rest from reference TRBV2 and TRBJ2-3, the complete variable domain is EPEVTQTPSHQVTQMGQEVILRCVPISNHLYFYWYRQILGQKVEFLVSFYNNEISEKSEIFDDQFSVERPDGSNFTLKIRSTKLEDSAMYFCASSEGLRGGTDTQYFGPGTRLTVL.

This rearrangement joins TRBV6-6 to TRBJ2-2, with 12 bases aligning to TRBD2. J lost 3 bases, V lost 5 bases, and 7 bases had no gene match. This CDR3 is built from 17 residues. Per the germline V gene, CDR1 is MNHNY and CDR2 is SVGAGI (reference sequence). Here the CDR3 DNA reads TGTGCCAGCAGTCGCTCTAGCGGGAGGGCCGACACCGGGGAGCTGTTTTTT. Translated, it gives CASSRSSGRADTGELFF.

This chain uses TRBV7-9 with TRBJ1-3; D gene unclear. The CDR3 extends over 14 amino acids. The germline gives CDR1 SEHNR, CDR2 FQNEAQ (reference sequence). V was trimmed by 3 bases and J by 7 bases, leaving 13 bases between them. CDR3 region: CASSFPRTGNTIYF. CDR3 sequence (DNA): TGTGCCAGCAGCTTCCCGCGCACGGGGAACACCATATATTTT.

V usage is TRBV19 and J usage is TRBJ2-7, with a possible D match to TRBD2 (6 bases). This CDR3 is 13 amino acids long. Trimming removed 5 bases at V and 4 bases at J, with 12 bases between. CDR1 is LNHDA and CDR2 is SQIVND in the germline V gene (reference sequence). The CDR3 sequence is CASSVAGGYEQYF. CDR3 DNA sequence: TGTGCCAGTAGTGTGGCAGGAGGGTACGAGCAGTACTTC.

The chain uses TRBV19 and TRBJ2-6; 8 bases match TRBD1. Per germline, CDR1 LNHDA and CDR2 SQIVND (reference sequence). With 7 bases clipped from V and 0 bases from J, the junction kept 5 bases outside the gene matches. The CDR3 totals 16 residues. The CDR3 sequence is CASMRTGLSGANVLTF. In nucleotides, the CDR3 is TGTGCCAGTATGAGGACAGGGCTCTCTGGGGCCAACGTCCTGACTTTC.

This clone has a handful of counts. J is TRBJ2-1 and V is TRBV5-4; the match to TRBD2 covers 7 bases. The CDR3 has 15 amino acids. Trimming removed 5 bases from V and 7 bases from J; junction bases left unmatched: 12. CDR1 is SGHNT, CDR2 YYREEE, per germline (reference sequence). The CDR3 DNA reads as TGTGCCAGCAGGCCCGCGGGAGAGGGGCGGAATGAGCAGTTCTTC. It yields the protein CASRPAGEGRNEQFF. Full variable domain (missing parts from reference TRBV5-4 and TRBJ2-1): ETGVTQSPTHLIKTRGQQVTLRCSSQSGHNTVSWYQQALGQGPQFIFQYYREEENGRGNFPPRFSGLQFPNYSSELNVNALELDDSALYLCASRPAGEGRNEQFFGPGTRLTVL.

The CDR3 reads CASNLGTDYGYTF. CDR3 bases: TGCGCCAGCAATTTAGGGACAGACTATGGCTACACCTTC. V usage is TRBV5-1 and J usage is TRBJ1-2; TRBD1 aligns across 7 bases. CDR3 length: 13 residues. Germline V gives CDR1 SGHRS, CDR2 YFSETQ. After removal of 6 bases from V and 3 bases from J, the junction contained 5 bases not matched to a gene. Full variable domain (missing parts from reference TRBV5-1 and TRBJ1-2): KAGVTQTPRYLIKTRGQQVTLSCSPISGHRSVSWYQQTPGQGLQFLFEYFSETQRNKGNFPGRFSGRQFSNSRSEMNVSTLELGDSALYLCASNLGTDYGYTFGSGTRLTVV.

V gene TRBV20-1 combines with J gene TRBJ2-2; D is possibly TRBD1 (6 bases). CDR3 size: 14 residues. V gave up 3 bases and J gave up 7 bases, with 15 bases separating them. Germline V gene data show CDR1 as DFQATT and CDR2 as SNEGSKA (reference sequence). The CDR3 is CSASSRGFGGELFF. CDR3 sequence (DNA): TGCAGTGCTAGTAGCAGGGGCTTCGGCGGGGAGCTGTTTTTT.